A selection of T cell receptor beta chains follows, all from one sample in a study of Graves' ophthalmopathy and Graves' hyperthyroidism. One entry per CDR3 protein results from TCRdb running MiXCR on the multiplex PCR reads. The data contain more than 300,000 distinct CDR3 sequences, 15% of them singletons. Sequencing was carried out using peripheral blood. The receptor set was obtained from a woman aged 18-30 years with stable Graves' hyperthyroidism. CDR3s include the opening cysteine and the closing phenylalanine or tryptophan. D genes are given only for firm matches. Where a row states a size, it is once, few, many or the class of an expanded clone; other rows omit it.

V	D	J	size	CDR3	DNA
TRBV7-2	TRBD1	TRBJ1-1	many	CASSQEGTGYF	TGTGCCAGCAGCCAGGAGGGGACAGGCTATTTT
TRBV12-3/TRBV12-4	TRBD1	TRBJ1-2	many	CASSKDRDSYGYTF	TGTGCCAGCAGTAAGGACAGGGACTCCTATGGCTACACCTTC
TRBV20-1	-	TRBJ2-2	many	CSARGLETGELFF	TGCAGTGCTAGAGGGCTAGAAACCGGGGAGCTGTTTTTT
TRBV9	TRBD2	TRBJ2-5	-	CAGSVGPSGGAVGVQETQYF	TGTGCCGGCAGCGTAGGGCCTAGCGGGGGGGCAGTCGGGGTCCAGGAGACCCAGTACTTC
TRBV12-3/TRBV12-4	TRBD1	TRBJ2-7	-	CASSLRDRGASEQYF	TGTGCCAGCAGTTTAAGGGACAGGGGAGCCTCCGAGCAGTACTTC
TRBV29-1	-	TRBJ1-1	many	CSVDGVNTEAFF	TGCAGCGTTGATGGGGTGAACACTGAAGCTTTCTTT
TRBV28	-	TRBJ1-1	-	CASQSGPMNTDAFF	TGTGCCAGCCAATCGGGACCTATGAACACTGATGCTTTCTTT
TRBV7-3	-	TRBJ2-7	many	CASSLTSGSPGEQYF	TGTGCCAGCAGCTTAACTTCGGGATCCCCGGGCGAGCAGTACTTC
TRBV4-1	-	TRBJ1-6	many	CASSQTGSYNSPLHF	TGCGCCAGCAGCCAGACAGGCTCCTATAATTCACCCCTCCACTTT
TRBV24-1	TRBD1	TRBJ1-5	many	CATSDPKLGQGNQPQHF	TGTGCCACCAGTGACCCCAAACTCGGACAGGGTAATCAGCCCCAGCATTTT
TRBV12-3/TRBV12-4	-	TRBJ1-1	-	CASRTRGASFF	TGTGCCAGCAGGACGAGGGGGGCATCTTTCTTT
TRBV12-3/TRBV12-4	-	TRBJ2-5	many	CASSWTTQETQYF	TGTGCCAGCAGTTGGACGACCCAAGAGACCCAGTACTTC
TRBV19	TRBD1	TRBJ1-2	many	CASMVQGAVTTTGYTF	TGTGCCAGTATGGTCCAGGGGGCGGTAACTACTACTGGCTACACCTTC
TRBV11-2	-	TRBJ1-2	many	CASSLESNGYTF	TGTGCCAGCAGCTTAGAGAGTAATGGCTACACCTTC
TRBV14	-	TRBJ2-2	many	CASSPNWGGELFF	TGTGCCAGCAGCCCGAACTGGGGCGGGGAGCTGTTTTTT
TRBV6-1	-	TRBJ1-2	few	CASSPPRGPYTF	TGTGCCAGCAGCCCTCCCCGAGGGCCCTACACCTTC
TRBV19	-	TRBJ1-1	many	CASSIRDLGTEAFF	TGTGCCAGTAGTATCCGGGACCTGGGGACTGAAGCTTTCTTT
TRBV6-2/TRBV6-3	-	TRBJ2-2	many	CASSYPGTNTGELFF	TGTGCCAGCAGTTACCCGGGGACGAACACCGGGGAGCTGTTTTTT
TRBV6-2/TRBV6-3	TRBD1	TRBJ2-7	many	CASSYYRDRASYEQYF	TGTGCCAGCAGTTACTACAGGGACAGGGCATCCTACGAGCAGTACTTC
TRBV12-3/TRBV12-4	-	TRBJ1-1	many	CASSRTGRGNTEAFF	TGTGCCAGCAGTCGAACGGGCAGGGGAAACACTGAAGCTTTCTTT
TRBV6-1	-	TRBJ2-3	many	CATRDDPTDTQYF	TGTGCCACCCGGGACGACCCCACAGATACGCAGTATTTT
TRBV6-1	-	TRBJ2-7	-	CASRLGWGRFSYEQYF	TGTGCCAGCAGACTGGGATGGGGGCGTTTCTCCTACGAGCAGTACTTC
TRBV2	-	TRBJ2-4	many	CASSDKTGFKNIQYF	TGTGCCAGCAGTGACAAAACAGGTTTCAAAAACATTCAGTACTTC
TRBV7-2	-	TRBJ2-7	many	CASSYILGYEQYF	TGTGCCAGCAGTTATATCTTGGGCTACGAGCAGTACTTC
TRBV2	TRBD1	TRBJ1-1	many	CASSEDRVDTEAFF	TGTGCCAGCAGTGAGGACAGGGTGGACACTGAAGCTTTCTTT
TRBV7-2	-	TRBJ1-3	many	CASSSGTLNTIYF	TGTGCCAGCAGCTCCGGGACGCTGAACACCATATATTTT